The T cell receptor (beta chain) under discussion was sequenced for a study of cytomegalovirus exposure and HLA in healthy donors. Study-level information: Of all 400 or so donors who were genotyped, roughly 85% belonged to the Caucasian-associated ancestry cluster. Study observations and caveats: According to an earlier analysis, most TCR beta V segments yielded productive rearrangements about 90% or about 30% of the time. Later work showed greater clonal expansion in HLA-associated TCR beta chains than in equally common others.

About this clone itself: Its matching antigen is unknown.

Per germline, CDR1 LNHDA and CDR2 SQIVND (reference sequence). The ends lost 5 bases at V and 5 bases at J; junction bases unmatched: 11. This CDR3 has 15 residues. With 60 Vbeta and 13 Jbeta primers, the PCR was carried out. In the original workflow: Approximately 80 million unique TCR beta chains, roughly 11 million of them shared, were counted by a later analysis. Assay: immunoSEQ multiplex PCR; the TCRdb copy retains only in-frame clones and omits some. Clone size and the V and J calls come from that table; the DNA yielded D and trimming. The repertoire holds under 150,000 clones, with more than 75% as singletons.

The receptor was isolated from a woman aged 40 to 49 in good health and CMV-seropositive. Input material: PBMCs. The chain uses TRBV19 and TRBJ2-5, with 7 positions matching TRBD1. CDR3 loop: CASSPPYGQEETQYF. Here the CDR3 DNA reads TGTGCCAGTAGTCCCCCTTACGGACAGGAGGAGACCCAGTACTTC.